The rows below give T cell receptor beta chains drawn from one sample of a study of T-cell memory formation after mild COVID-19. One entry per CDR3 protein results from TCRdb running MiXCR on the 5' RACE reads. In the table there are about 270,000 distinct CDR3 sequences, approximately 15% of which are singletons. Sequenced material: PBMCs or a T cell subset sorted from them (not recorded which). The receptors were gathered from an adult woman who had mild COVID-19 (a few samples of this study predate the infection). Cell type and time point are not known. The CDR3 runs from the conserved cysteine through the conserved F or W. D genes are given only for firm matches. Clone size is stated in some rows and not others, as once, few, many or a class when expanded.

j_call | d_call | clone_size | v_call | cdr3_nt | cdr3_aa
TRBJ1-1 | TRBD1 | many | TRBV6-5 | TGTGCCAGCAGTTACGGGACAGGGGTCAACACTGAAGCTTTCTTT | CASSYGTGVNTEAFF
TRBJ2-3 | NA | few | TRBV24-1 | TGTGCCACCAGTGTTACGGGGGCTGAAGATACGCAGTATTTT | CATSVTGAEDTQYF
TRBJ1-2 | NA | NA | TRBV28 | TGTGCCAGCAGTTTCACAGTGAACTATGGCTACACCTTC | CASSFTVNYGYTF
TRBJ2-1 | TRBD2 | few | TRBV18 | TGTGCCAGCTCACCAGGGACTAGCGGTACTAATGAGCAGTTCTTC | CASSPGTSGTNEQFF
TRBJ1-5 | NA | few | TRBV3-1 | TGTGCCAGCAGCCAAGATTTGGGGCTTGGCAATCAGCCCCAGCATTTT | CASSQDLGLGNQPQHF
TRBJ2-5 | NA | many | TRBV25-1 | TGTGCCAGCAGGTCGTCCCGGGACATAGAAGAGACCCAGTACTTC | CASRSSRDIEETQYF
TRBJ2-7 | NA | NA | TRBV12-3/TRBV12-4 | TGTGCCAGCAGTCTGGGACCAGAACGCGAGCAGTACTTC | CASSLGPEREQYF
TRBJ2-5 | TRBD2 | NA | TRBV5-5 | TGTGCCAGCAGCCCCTGGACTAGCGAAGAGACCCAGTACTTC | CASSPWTSEETQYF
TRBJ2-3 | TRBD2 | few | TRBV20-1 | TGCAGTGCTAGTCTAGCGGGGAACACAGATACGCAGTATTTT | CSASLAGNTDTQYF
TRBJ2-7 | NA | few | TRBV5-6 | TGTGCCAGCAGCTGGGGGGGCCGGCTTAGAGAGCAGTACTTC | CASSWGGRLREQYF
TRBJ1-2 | TRBD1 | few | TRBV4-1 | TGCGCCAGCAGCCAACCCCGGGACAGGGGAGTCGGTGGCTACACCTTC | CASSQPRDRGVGGYTF
TRBJ1-6 | TRBD1 | few | TRBV30 | TGTGCCTGGAGTCGGCCGGCAGGGGGCCTCGTTTGGAATAATTCACCCCTCCACTTT | CAWSRPAGGLVWNNSPLHF
TRBJ2-5 | NA | NA | TRBV6-2/TRBV6-3 | TGTGCCAGCAGTTACTCGATTCGAGGCGGGGAGACCCAGTACTTC | CASSYSIRGGETQYF
TRBJ2-5 | NA | many | TRBV29-1 | TGCAGCGTTGAAGGAGAGACGCAGACCCAGTACTTC | CSVEGETQTQYF
TRBJ2-7 | NA | few | TRBV29-1 | TGCAGCGTCAAGGGACAATTTTACGAGCAGTACTTC | CSVKGQFYEQYF
TRBJ1-1 | NA | few | TRBV29-1 | TGCAGCGTTGTTGTTCAGGCGAACACTGAAGCTTTCTTT | CSVVVQANTEAFF
TRBJ2-1 | TRBD2 | many | TRBV10-3 | TGTGCCATCAGTGCCCACGAGACTAGCGGGATAGGCGATGAGCAGTTCTTC | CAISAHETSGIGDEQFF
TRBJ1-4 | TRBD1 | NA | TRBV5-1 | TGCGCCAGCAGCGGAGAGGGACAGCCATATGAAAAACTGTTTTTT | CASSGEGQPYEKLFF
TRBJ2-1 | NA | few | TRBV6-2/TRBV6-3 | TGTGCCAGCAGTACGCGACTAGGGCAGTTCTTC | CASSTRLGQFF
TRBJ2-5 | NA | few | TRBV29-1 | TGCAGCGTGAAGGACGGCCACAAGTACTTC | CSVKDGHKYF
TRBJ2-3 | TRBD1 | NA | TRBV25-1 | TGTGCCAGCAGTGATCCCCTGGGGACAGGGGGTGATACGCAGTATTTT | CASSDPLGTGGDTQYF
TRBJ2-1 | NA | many | TRBV3-1 | TGTGCCAGCAGCCAAGGAGCAAGCGCCAATGAGCAGTTCTTC | CASSQGASANEQFF
TRBJ2-4 | TRBD1 | few | TRBV5-1 | TGCGCCAGCAGCTCCGGGACAGGGGTAGCCAAAAACATTCAGTACTTC | CASSSGTGVAKNIQYF
TRBJ1-5 | NA | NA | TRBV11-2 | TGTGCCAGCAGCACTCATAGCAATCAGCCCCAGCATTTT | CASSTHSNQPQHF
TRBJ1-1 | TRBD1 | few | TRBV3-1 | TGTGCCAGCGGCGGGACAGTTGAAGCTTTCTTT | CASGGTVEAFF
TRBJ2-2 | NA | NA | TRBV9 | TGTGCCAGAAGCGTAGAAGGGGGAGGCACCGGGGAGCTGTTTTTT | CARSVEGGGTGELFF
TRBJ1-5 | TRBD1 | NA | TRBV9 | TGTGCCAGCAGCGTAGTAGTGGGGGACAGGGGGAATCAGCCCCAGCATTTT | CASSVVVGDRGNQPQHF
TRBJ2-3 | NA | few | TRBV12-3/TRBV12-4 | TGTGCCAGCAGTCCTATGATTGGCACAGATACGCAGTATTTT | CASSPMIGTDTQYF
TRBJ2-5 | NA | NA | TRBV27 | TGTGCCAGCAGTTTATCCCCCACGGGAGTCCGGGAGACCCAGTACTTC | CASSLSPTGVRETQYF
TRBJ1-2 | TRBD1 | NA | TRBV3-1 | TGTGCCAGCAGCCACGGGGACAGGTCCGGTGGCTACACCTTC | CASSHGDRSGGYTF
TRBJ2-3 | TRBD2 | many | TRBV10-3 | TGTGCCATCAGCTCCGGGGGGAGCACAGATACGCAGTATTTT | CAISSGGSTDTQYF
TRBJ1-2 | NA | few | TRBV20-1 | TGCAGTGCTAGAAGGGCAGTCAACTATGGCTACACCTTC | CSARRAVNYGYTF
TRBJ1-6 | TRBD1 | NA | TRBV19 | TGTGCCAGTACTCGGACAGGGAATTCACCCCTCCACTTT | CASTRTGNSPLHF